The present T cell receptor (beta chain) was sequenced within a study of beta chain features in type 1 diabetes. Investigators reverse transcribed all isolated RNA, so they sequenced expressed TCRB transcripts. Data came from immunoSEQ multiplex PCR; TCRdb stores just in-frame clones and leaves some out. The sample records around 350,000 clones, around 12% being singletons. The collection from each donor was one heparinised blood draw averaging roughly 0.12 L. The CDR3 totals 13 residues. Germline values: CDR1 GTSNPN, CDR2 SVGIG (reference sequence). Trimming removed 5 bases at V and 6 bases at J, with 16 bases between. This clone has more than one count but fewer than ten.

This rearrangement joins TRBV30 to TRBJ1-2; no clear D gene. The sequencing sample was made of naive CD4+ T cells from blood. The clonotype originates from a man aged 18 to 30 in good health. The CDR3 coding sequence is TGTGCCTGGGATGAGTTCAGAGGGAATGGCTACACCTTC. Translated: CAWDEFRGNGYTF. The entire variable domain, with the rest obtained from reference TRBV30 and TRBJ1-2, is as follows: SQTIHQWPATLVQPVGSPLSLECTVEGTSNPNLYWYRQAAGRGLQLLFYSVGIGQISSEVPQNLSASRPQDRQFILSSKKLLLSDSGFYLCAWDEFRGNGYTFGSGTRLTVV.